This T cell receptor (beta chain) was retrieved from a study of blood T cell repertoires in COVID-19. Whole-study context: Collection of acute and convalescent COVID-19 samples took place in the United States, Italy and Spain.

Measured with immunoSEQ multiplex PCR; TCRdb has only the in-frame clones, and not every one. The profile covers tens of thousands of clones, with around 83% appearing a single time and 39% taken by the ten largest. Germline V gene data show CDR1 as SGHRS and CDR2 as YFSETQ. V shed 0 bases, J shed 5 bases, and the junction held 7 bases outside the gene matches. The CDR3 sequence is 16 residues long. This chain connects TRBV5-1 to TRBJ1-5; 8 bases align to TRBD1. The source is a man aged 80 or over with active or convalescent COVID-19. What was sequenced was peripheral blood. The CDR3 sequence is CASSLGPQGVDQPQHF. The CDR3 DNA sequence: TGCGCCAGCAGCTTGGGGCCACAGGGGGTGGATCAGCCCCAGCATTTT.